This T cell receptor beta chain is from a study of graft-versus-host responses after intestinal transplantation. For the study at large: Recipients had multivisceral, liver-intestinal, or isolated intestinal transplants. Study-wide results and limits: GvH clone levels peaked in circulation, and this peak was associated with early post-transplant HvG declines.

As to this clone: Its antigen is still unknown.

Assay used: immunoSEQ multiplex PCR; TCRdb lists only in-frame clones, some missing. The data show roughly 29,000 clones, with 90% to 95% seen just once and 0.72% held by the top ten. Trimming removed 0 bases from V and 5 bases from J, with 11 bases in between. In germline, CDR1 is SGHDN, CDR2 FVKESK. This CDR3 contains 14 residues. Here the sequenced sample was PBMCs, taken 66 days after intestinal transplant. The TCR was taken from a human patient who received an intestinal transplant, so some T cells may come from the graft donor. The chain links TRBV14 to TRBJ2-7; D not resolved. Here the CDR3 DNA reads TGTGCCAGCAGCCAAGATCGGGTTTTCGACGAGCAGTACTTC. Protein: CASSQDRVFDEQYF.